This entry describes one TCR beta chain. As yet, its antigen is unknown. The CDR3 is made up of 14 amino acids. Germline loops: CDR1 MNHEY, CDR2 SMNVEV (reference sequence). V was clipped by 3 bases and J by 3 bases, with 11 bases between them. The data belong to a study of T cell repertoires in cytomegalovirus infection. Study as a whole: Recently identified HLA-C-restricted CMV epitopes and well-studied HLA-B-restricted CMV epitopes were used by the study. It can be stated that public TCR beta signatures indicated CMV infection as well as a matching HLA type.

TCRdb itself ran the reads through MiXCR, one entry per CDR3 protein. The data show about 890,000 distinct CDR3 sequences, with around 32% seen just once and around 15% held by the top ten. Findings and limits, study-wide: In two of eight donors, the top clonotype was HLA-C-restricted CMV-specific.

The sequenced sample was cultured CD8+ T cells from PBMCs, obtained from culture after CMV antigen stimulation. The rearrangement uses TRBV27 and TRBJ1-2, with D perhaps TRBD1 (6 bases). The TCR was taken from a human donor in good health (CMV status not recorded). Some clones in this sample may be carry-over from other donors' samples. The CDR3 sequence: CASSFTGWDYGYTF. The CDR3 nucleotides read TGTGCCAGCAGTTTTACAGGGTGGGACTATGGCTACACCTTC.